This record concerns one T cell receptor (beta chain) sequence. The antigen remains unidentified. Germline V gene sequence: CDR1 SNHLY, CDR2 FYNNEI. This CDR3 is built from 13 residues. Trimming at V came to 6 bases and at J to 11 bases, leaving 8 bases not matched to a gene. This table comes from immunoSEQ multiplex PCR, and its TCRdb copy is limited to in-frame clones, with some not included. The sample shows 88,000 or so clones, roughly 90% of them seen only once. This record belongs to a study of graft-versus-host responses after intestinal transplantation. For the study at large: Induction using anti-thymocyte globulin, followed by tacrolimus and steroids for roughly 3 years, was given to all recipients.

This material consisted of unstimulated CD4+ T cells sorted from spleen or lymph node cells, taken before intestinal transplant. This clonotype originated in a human donor who received an intestinal transplant. The rearrangement uses TRBV2 and TRBJ2-3; 10 bases line up with TRBD2. CDR3 sequence (DNA): TGTGCCAGCAGGACGGATGTAGCGGGGGGGCAGTATTTT. Encoded protein: CASRTDVAGGQYF.